This TCR beta chain was captured in a study of blood T cell repertoires in COVID-19 (dated by TCRdb to 2020 to 2022). With regard to the full study: The collaborator samples originated in the United States, Italy and Spain and spanned the acute and convalescent phases of COVID-19. The prospective study material was composed of cDNA or gDNA derived from T cells, B-cell-depleted T cells, or PBMCs. The dataset comprised deeply sampled blood TCRbeta repertoires from subjects exposed to, actively infected with, or recovered from COVID-19. The repertoires were made available in a free public database intended to serve as a resource for research on the immune response to SARS-CoV-2. Samples were obtained from the ongoing ImmuneRACE study (first 160 participants) and from about 1,300 subjects provided by 6 global collaborators. The sample metadata nearly always contained a de-identified subject ID, COVID-19 status, age in years and sex. HLA class I and class II types, where available, came from metadata supplied by the sample provider rather than from assay-based typing. What the study reported, not specific to this receptor: The quantity of clinical and demographic metadata differed by source and by participant and was supplied without curation.

Including the terminal cysteine and phenylalanine, the CDR3 comprises 11 residues. Just the 33-base CDR3 DNA is kept, in frame starting at base 1. CDR1 and CDR2, looked up from the germline V gene, are SGHNT and YENEEA. The V and J ends are trimmed by 8 bases and 7 bases, leaving 8 bases between them. TCRbeta CDR3 regions were amplified from genomic DNA using the immunoSEQ Assay, a bias-controlled multiplex PCR. Per the original workflow: Nucleated cell counts per sample were estimated from amplification of reference gene primers within the assay. Sequence reads were collapsed and filtered to measure the absolute abundance of every unique TCRbeta CDR3 rearrangement. For each sample, productive Simpson clonality was calculated as the square root of Simpson's diversity index over productive rearrangements. TCRdb holds this immuneACCESS table with in-frame rearrangements only. Some clones are missing; in checked studies, unresolved V genes explain under half, and the rest has no known cause. D and trimming come from the DNA, and the V and J calls and clone size come from that table. In this sample the table shows around 150,000 clones, 75% to 85% of which occur a single time. The ten most abundant clones make up 7.2% of the sample.

The collaborating institutions used their own protocols to collect whole blood in K2EDTA tubes. Collaborator samples were shipped for TCRbeta analysis as frozen whole blood, isolated PBMCs, or DNA extracted from either sample type. Comments on this clone: Its antigen has not been determined. No much larger clone is present one base from it, and per-base qualities are unavailable.

The chain uses TRBV11-3 and TRBJ2-2, with a tentative D gene TRBD2 over 5 matching bases. The clonotype was recovered from a woman in her 50s in a cohort sampled during active or convalescent COVID-19. Sequencing was carried out using peripheral blood. The CDR3 protein sequence reads: CASGGGGELFF. Here is the DNA: TGTGCCAGCGGCGGAGGCGGGGAGCTGTTTTTT. Reference TRBV11-3 and TRBJ2-2 genes cover what lies past the CDR3, so the full variable domain is EAGVVQSPRYKIIEKKQPVAFWCNPISGHNTLYWYLQNLGQGPELLIRYENEEAVDDSQLPKDRFSAERLKGVDSTLKIQPAELGDSAVYLCASGGGGELFFGEGSRLTVL.